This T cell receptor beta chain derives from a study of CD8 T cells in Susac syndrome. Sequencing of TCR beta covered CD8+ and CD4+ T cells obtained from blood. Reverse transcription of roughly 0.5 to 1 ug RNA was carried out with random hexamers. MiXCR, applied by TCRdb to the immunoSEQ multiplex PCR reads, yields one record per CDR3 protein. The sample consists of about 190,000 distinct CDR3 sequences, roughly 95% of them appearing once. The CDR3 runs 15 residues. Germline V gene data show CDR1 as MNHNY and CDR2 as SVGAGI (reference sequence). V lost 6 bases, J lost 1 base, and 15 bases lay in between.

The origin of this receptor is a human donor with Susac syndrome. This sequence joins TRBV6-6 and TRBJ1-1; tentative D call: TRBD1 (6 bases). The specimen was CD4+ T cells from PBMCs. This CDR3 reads CASSPRQASNTEAFF. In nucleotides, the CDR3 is TGTGCCAGCAGCCCCCGACAGGCTTCGAACACTGAAGCTTTCTTT.